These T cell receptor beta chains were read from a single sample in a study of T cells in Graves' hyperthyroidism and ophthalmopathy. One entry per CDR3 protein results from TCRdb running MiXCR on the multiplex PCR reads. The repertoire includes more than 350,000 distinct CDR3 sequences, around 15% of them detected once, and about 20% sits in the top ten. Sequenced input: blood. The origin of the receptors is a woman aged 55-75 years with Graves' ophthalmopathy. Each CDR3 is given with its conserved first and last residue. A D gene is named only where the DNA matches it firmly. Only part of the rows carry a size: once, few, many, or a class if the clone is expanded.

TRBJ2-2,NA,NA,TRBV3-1,CASSQDWGLAGELFF,TGTGCCAGCAGCCAAGATTGGGGGTTAGCCGGGGAGCTGTTTTTT
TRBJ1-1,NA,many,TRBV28,CASRSQGHTEAFF,TGTGCCAGCAGGTCACAGGGTCACACTGAAGCTTTCTTT
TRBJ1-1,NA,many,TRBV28,CASRTQEMNTEAFF,TGTGCCAGCAGGACACAAGAAATGAACACTGAAGCTTTCTTT
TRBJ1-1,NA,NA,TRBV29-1,CSVGGRDTEAFF,TGCAGCGTTGGGGGGCGAGACACTGAAGCTTTCTTT
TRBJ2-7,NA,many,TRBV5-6,CASSFKMSEQYF,TGTGCCAGCAGCTTTAAGATGAGCGAGCAGTACTTC
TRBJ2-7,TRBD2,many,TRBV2,CASSALTSAEQYF,TGTGCCAGCAGTGCCTTAACTAGCGCCGAGCAGTACTTC
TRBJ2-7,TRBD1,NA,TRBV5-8,CASSMTGGEQYF,TGTGCCAGCAGTATGACAGGGGGCGAGCAGTACTTC
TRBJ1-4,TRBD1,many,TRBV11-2,CASSRQGGAFDEKLFF,TGTGCCAGCAGCCGCCAGGGGGGGGCCTTCGATGAAAAACTGTTTTTT
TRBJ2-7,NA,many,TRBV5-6,CASSLGSEVWGSPSYEQYF,TGTGCCAGCAGCTTGGGGAGTGAGGTATGGGGGAGCCCCTCCTACGAGCAGTACTTC
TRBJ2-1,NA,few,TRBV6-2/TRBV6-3,CASSYEGRNNEQFF,TGTGCCAGCAGTTACGAGGGTCGAAACAATGAGCAGTTCTTC
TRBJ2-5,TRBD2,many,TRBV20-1,CSARDSLGSGSATQYF,TGCAGTGCTAGAGATTCGCTCGGGAGCGGGAGTGCGACCCAGTACTTC
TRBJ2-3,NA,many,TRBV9,CASSVGTLALTDTQYF,TGTGCCAGCAGCGTAGGGACACTTGCACTCACAGATACGCAGTATTTT
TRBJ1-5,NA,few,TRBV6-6,CASSYPWRDEDQPQHF,TGTGCCAGCAGTTACCCTTGGCGCGATGAGGATCAGCCCCAGCATTTT
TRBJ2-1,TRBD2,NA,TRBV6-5,CASRYTSGSWYEQFF,TGTGCCAGCAGGTATACTAGCGGGAGTTGGTATGAGCAGTTCTTC
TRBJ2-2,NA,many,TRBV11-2,CASSIGAGNTGELFF,TGTGCCAGCAGCATAGGAGCGGGGAACACCGGGGAGCTGTTTTTT
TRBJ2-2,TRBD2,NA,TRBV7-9,CASSLVTGGRGTGELFF,TGTGCCAGCAGCTTAGTTACGGGCGGGAGAGGCACCGGGGAGCTGTTTTTT
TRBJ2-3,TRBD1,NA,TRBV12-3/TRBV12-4,CASRTGTGRTDTQYF,TGTGCCAGCAGAACCGGGACAGGGAGGACAGATACGCAGTATTTT
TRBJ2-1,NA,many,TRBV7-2,CASSLAGGGPSRDYNEQFF,TGTGCCAGCAGCTTAGCGGGTGGCGGACCCTCGCGGGACTACAATGAGCAGTTCTTC
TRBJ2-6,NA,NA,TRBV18,CASSPLSFTGANVLTF,TGTGCCAGCTCACCACTTTCCTTTACCGGGGCCAACGTCCTGACTTTC
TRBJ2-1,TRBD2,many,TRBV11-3,CASSSRSGVHEQFF,TGTGCCAGCAGCTCCCGCAGCGGGGTGCATGAGCAGTTCTTC
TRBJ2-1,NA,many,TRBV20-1,CSARKSYNEQFF,TGCAGTGCTAGAAAGTCGTACAATGAGCAGTTCTTC
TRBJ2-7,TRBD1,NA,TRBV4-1,CASSQDGTGATHEQYF,TGCGCCAGCAGCCAAGACGGGACAGGGGCGACCCACGAGCAGTACTTC
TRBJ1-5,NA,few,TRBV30,CAWSVGGSNLPQHF,TGTGCCTGGAGTGTCGGAGGGAGCAATCTGCCCCAGCATTTT
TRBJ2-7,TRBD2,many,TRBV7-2,CASSTGLAGFYEQYF,TGTGCCAGCAGCACAGGACTAGCGGGGTTCTACGAGCAGTACTTC
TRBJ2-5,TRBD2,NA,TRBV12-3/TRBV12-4,CASSPDGRAPETQYF,TGTGCCAGCAGCCCTGACGGGAGGGCCCCAGAGACCCAGTACTTC
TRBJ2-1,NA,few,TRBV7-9,CASSPPLGNGEQFF,TGTGCCAGCAGCCCTCCCCTAGGGAACGGTGAGCAGTTCTTC
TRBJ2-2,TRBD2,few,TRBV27,CASSPWGGVTGELFF,TGTGCCAGCAGCCCCTGGGGAGGGGTCACCGGGGAGCTGTTTTTT
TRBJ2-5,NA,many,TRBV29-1,CSVDEQGTGTQYF,TGCAGCGTTGATGAGCAGGGTACAGGGACCCAGTACTTC
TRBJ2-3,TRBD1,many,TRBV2,CASGDSAQYF,TGTGCCAGCGGGGACAGTGCGCAGTATTTT